The entry below gives a single TCR beta chain sequence along with its context. In the source study's methods: Amplification of reference gene primers was used by the study to estimate nucleated cell counts. Sequenced by immunoSEQ multiplex PCR; TCRdb stores in-frame clones only, minus some. Clone size and V and J calls were adopted from that table, with D and trimming inferred from the DNA. The sample gives a few hundred thousand clones, 70% to 90% of which show up once; about 3% is in the top ten. These data come from a study of blood T cell repertoires in COVID-19. Study details: COVID-19 samples, acute and convalescent, were from the United States, Italy and Spain. The analysed material was cDNA or gDNA that came from T cells, B-cell-depleted T cells, or PBMCs.

V trimming: 5 bases; J trimming: 1 base; junction bases outside the gene matches: 13. The germline V gene has CDR1 MDHEN and CDR2 SYDVKM. This CDR3 has 20 residues. Sequencing input: peripheral blood. The chain uses TRBV28 and TRBJ2-1, with TRBD2 identical over 14 bases. The TCR sequence derives from a man aged 45-60 years who had recovered from COVID-19. CDR3 sequence: CASSPSLGTSGSGSYNEQFF. The CDR3 DNA reads as TGTGCCAGCAGTCCCAGCCTCGGGACTAGCGGGAGCGGGTCCTACAATGAGCAGTTCTTC.